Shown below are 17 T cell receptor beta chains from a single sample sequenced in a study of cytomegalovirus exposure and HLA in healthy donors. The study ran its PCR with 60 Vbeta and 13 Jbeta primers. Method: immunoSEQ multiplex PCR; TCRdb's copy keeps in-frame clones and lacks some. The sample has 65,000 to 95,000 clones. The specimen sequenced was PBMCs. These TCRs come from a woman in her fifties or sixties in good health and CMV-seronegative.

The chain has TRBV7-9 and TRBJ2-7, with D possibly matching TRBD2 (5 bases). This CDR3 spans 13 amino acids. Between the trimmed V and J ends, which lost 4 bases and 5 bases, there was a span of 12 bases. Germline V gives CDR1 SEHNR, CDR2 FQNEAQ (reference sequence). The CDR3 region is CASSYLSVDEQYF. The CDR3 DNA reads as TGTGCCAGCAGCTACCTTAGCGTTGACGAGCAGTACTTC.

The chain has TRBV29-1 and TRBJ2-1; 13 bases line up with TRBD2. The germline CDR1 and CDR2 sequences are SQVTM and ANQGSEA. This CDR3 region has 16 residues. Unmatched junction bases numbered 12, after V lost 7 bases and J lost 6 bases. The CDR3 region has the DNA TGCAGCGCGGGGGGGACTAGCGGGAAGGTCCTCAATGAGCAGTTCTTC. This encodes CSAGGTSGKVLNEQFF.

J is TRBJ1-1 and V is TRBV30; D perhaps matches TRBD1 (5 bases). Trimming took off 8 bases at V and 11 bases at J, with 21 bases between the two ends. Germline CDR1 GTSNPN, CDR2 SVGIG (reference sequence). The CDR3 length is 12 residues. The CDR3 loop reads CARNPVGGGAFF. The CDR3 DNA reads TGTGCCCGTAACCCCGTTGGTGGGGGGGCTTTCTTT.

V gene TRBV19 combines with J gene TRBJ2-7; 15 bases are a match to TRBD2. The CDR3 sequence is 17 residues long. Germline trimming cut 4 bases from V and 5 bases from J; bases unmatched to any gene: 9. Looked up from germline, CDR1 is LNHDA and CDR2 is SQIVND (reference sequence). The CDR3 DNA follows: TGTGCCAGTAGTACTTCGGGACTAGCGGGAGGCGGAAACGAGCAGTACTTC. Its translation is CASSTSGLAGGGNEQYF.

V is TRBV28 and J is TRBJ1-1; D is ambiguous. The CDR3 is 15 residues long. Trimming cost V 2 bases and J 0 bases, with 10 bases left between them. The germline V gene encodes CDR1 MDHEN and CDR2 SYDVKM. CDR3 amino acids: CASSLPQAMNTEAFF. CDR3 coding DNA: TGTGCCAGCAGTTTACCTCAGGCCATGAACACTGAAGCTTTCTTT.

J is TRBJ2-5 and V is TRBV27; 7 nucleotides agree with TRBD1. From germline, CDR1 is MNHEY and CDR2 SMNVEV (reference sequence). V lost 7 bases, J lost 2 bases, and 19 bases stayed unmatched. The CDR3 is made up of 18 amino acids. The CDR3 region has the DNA TGTGCCAGCATGGCGGACCCCCCCCGGGACAGCAAACAAGAGACCCAGTACTTC. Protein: CASMADPPRDSKQETQYF.

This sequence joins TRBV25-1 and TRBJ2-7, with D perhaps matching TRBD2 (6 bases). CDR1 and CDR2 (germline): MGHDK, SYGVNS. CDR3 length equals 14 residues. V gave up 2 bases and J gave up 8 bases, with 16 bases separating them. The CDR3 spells CASSENGIGGKQYF. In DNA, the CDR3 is TGTGCCAGCAGTGAAAATGGGATCGGAGGGAAGCAGTACTTC.

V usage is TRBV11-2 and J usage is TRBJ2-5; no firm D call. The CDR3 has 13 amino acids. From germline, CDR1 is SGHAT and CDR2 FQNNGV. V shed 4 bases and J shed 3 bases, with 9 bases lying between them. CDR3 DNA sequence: TGTGCCAGCAGCTCCCATCCAGAAGAGACCCAGTACTTC. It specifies CASSSHPEETQYF.

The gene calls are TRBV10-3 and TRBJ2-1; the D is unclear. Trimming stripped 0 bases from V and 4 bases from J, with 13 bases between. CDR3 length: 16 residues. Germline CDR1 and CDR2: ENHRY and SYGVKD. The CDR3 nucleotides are TGTGCCATCAGTGAGTCGAGTGGCACTATTTACAATGAGCAGTTCTTC. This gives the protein CAISESSGTIYNEQFF.

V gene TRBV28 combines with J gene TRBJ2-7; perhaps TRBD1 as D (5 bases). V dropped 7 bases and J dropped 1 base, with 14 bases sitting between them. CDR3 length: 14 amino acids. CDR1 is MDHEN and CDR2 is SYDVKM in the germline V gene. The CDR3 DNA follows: TGTGCCAGCATCAGGGCACCGGGTTCCTACGAGCAGTACTTC. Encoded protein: CASIRAPGSYEQYF.

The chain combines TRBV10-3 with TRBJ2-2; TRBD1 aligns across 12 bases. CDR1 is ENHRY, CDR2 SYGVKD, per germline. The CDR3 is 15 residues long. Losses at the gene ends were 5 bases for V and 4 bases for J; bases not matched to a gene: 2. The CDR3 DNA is TGTGCCATCAGTACGGGACAGGGGGCCACCGGGGAGCTGTTTTTT. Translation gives CAISTGQGATGELFF.

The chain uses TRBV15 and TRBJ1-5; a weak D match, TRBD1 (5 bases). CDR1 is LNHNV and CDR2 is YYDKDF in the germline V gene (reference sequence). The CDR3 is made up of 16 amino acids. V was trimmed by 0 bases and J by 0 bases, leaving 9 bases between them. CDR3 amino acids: CATSRDLQVSNQPQHF. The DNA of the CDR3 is TGTGCCACCAGCAGAGACCTACAGGTTAGCAATCAGCCCCAGCATTTT.

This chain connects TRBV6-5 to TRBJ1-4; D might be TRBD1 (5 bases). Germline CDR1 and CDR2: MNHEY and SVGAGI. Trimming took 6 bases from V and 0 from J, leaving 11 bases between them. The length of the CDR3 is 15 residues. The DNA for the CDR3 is TGTGCCAGCAGACGACAGATTGCAACTAATGAAAAACTGTTTTTT. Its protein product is CASRRQIATNEKLFF.

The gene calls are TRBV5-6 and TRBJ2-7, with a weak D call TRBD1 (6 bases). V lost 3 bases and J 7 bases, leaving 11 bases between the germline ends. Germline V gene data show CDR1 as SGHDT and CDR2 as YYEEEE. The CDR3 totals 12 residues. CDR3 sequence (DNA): TGTGCCAGCAGCTACGGGACAACTGAGCAGTACTTC. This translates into CASSYGTTEQYF.

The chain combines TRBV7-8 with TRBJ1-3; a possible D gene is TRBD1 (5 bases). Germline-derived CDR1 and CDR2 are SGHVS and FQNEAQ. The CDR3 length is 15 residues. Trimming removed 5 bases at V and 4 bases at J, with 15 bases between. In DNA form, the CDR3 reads TGTGCCAGCAGCCGAATTGCGGGGCGCGGAAACACCATATATTTT. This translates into CASSRIAGRGNTIYF. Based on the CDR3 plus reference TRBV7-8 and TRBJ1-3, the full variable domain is GAGVSQSPRYKVAKRGQDVALRCDPISGHVSLFWYQQALGQGPEFLTYFQNEAQLDKSGLPSDRFFAERPEGSVSTLKIQRTQQEDSAVYLCASSRIAGRGNTIYFGEGSWLTVV.

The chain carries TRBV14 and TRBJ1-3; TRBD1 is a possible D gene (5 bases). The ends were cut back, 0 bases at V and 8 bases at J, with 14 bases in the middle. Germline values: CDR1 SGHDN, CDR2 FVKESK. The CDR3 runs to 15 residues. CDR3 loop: CASSQDGAGGHTIYF. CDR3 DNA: TGTGCCAGCAGCCAAGATGGGGCCGGGGGACACACCATATATTTT.

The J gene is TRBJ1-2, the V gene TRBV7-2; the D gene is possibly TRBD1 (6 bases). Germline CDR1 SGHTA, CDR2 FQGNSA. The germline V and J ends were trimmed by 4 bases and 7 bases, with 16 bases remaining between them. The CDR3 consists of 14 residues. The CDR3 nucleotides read TGTGCCAGCAGCTCAAGTCCCCAGGGGAGTGGCTACACCTTC. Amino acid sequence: CASSSSPQGSGYTF.